The 14 T cell receptor beta chains below were found in one sample sequenced in a study of blood T cell repertoires in COVID-19 (TCRdb year 2020). Library preparation employed the immunoSEQ multiplex PCR assay. This immuneACCESS table, as held by TCRdb, lists in-frame sequences with V and J called but not all clones. Of the missing ones, under half trace to an unresolved V gene in checked studies; the others have no known cause. For this sample there are tens of thousands of clones; around 87% appear just once. The ten largest clones capture 7% to 9% of the sample. Sequenced sample: peripheral blood. These receptors were collected from a human donor with acute or convalescent COVID-19. The donor label of this sample is uncertain.

In regard to this clone: Sequence at one end of the junction differs from germline and may be a read error. This sequence joins TRBV4-1 and TRBJ1-1, with 8 bases identical to TRBD1. The CDR3 has 16 residues. From germline, CDR1 is MGHRA and CDR2 YSYEKL. CDR3 amino acids: CASSPPAQGVNTEAFF. The CDR3 bases are TGCGCCAGCAGCCCACCTGCACAGGGGGTGAATACTGAAGCTTTCTTT.

DNA for the CDR3: TGCGCCACTTCAGACAGGGCTGGTGAAAAACTGTTTTTT. This encodes CATSDRAGEKLFF. The rearrangement links TRBV10-2 to TRBJ1-4; 7 positions match TRBD1. The CDR3 contains 13 residues. Germline loops: CDR1 WSHSY, CDR2 SAAADI. V shed 10 bases, J shed 7 bases, and the junction held 9 bases outside the gene matches.

The gene calls are TRBV25-1 and TRBJ2-1; 8 positions match TRBD2. Germline CDR1 MGHDK, CDR2 SYGVNS. Trimming took 2 bases from V and 0 from J; bases not matched to a gene: 3. This CDR3 region has 16 residues. This chain's CDR3 is CASSETGGSSYNEQFF. The CDR3 DNA reads as TGTGCCAGCAGTGAAACGGGGGGGAGCTCCTACAATGAGCAGTTCTTC.

The chain combines TRBV6-5 with TRBJ2-2; 7 nucleotides line up with TRBD1. From germline, CDR1 is MNHEY and CDR2 SVGAGI. There are 14 residues in the CDR3. Trimming took 6 bases from V and 7 from J; bases not matched to a gene: 8. The CDR3 DNA reads as TGTGCCAGCAGACCACTGGACAGGCTCGGGGAGCTGTTTTTT. It encodes CASRPLDRLGELFF.

CDR3 nucleotides: TGTGCTAGTGGTACGTCGACAGGGGGAGCCTACGAGCAGTACTTC. Amino acids: CASGTSTGGAYEQYF. The chain couples TRBV12-5 to TRBJ2-7, with 9 bases fitting TRBD1. The J segment lost 2 bases and the V segment lost 5 bases, leaving 7 bases of the junction unmatched. The germline V gene encodes CDR1 LGHNT and CDR2 FRNRAP. The CDR3 runs 15 residues.

The J gene is TRBJ2-5, the V gene TRBV9; 13 nucleotides align to TRBD2. The length of the CDR3 is 16 residues. The V and J ends lost 4 bases and 3 bases, in that order; junction bases with no gene match: 6. CDR1 SGDLS and CDR2 YYNGEE come from the germline V gene. The CDR3 spells CASSRLGTSGEETQYF. The CDR3 DNA follows: TGTGCCAGCAGCCGTCTCGGGACTAGCGGGGAAGAGACCCAGTACTTC.

The J gene is TRBJ1-1, the V gene TRBV6-5; 7 bases are a match to TRBD1. The V segment lost 0 bases and the J segment 1 base; nucleotides outside the gene matches: 2. Germline CDR1 and CDR2: MNHEY and SVGAGI. CDR3 length: 15 amino acids. In DNA form, the CDR3 reads TGTGCCAGCAGTTACTCGGGACAGACGAACACTGAAGCTTTCTTT. This gives the protein CASSYSGQTNTEAFF.

The chain has TRBV5-1 and TRBJ1-3, with no clear D. The CDR3 extends over 16 amino acids. The germline V gene has CDR1 SGHRS and CDR2 YFSETQ. V was trimmed by 4 bases and J by 2 bases, leaving 16 bases between them. CDR3: CASSEGDAGTGNTIYF. CDR3 bases: TGCGCCAGCAGCGAGGGAGATGCGGGGACTGGAAACACCATATATTTT.

The rearrangement joins TRBV19 to TRBJ2-1; 9 positions agree with TRBD1. Germline V lookup: CDR1 LNHDA, CDR2 SQIVND (reference sequence). The ends lost 7 bases at V and 1 base at J; junction bases unmatched: 14. The CDR3 covers 18 residues. CDR3 amino acids: CASKRQTGGSESYNEQFF. The CDR3 region has the DNA TGTGCCAGTAAGAGGCAGACAGGGGGTAGTGAATCCTACAATGAGCAGTTCTTC.

The chain is built from TRBV15 and TRBJ2-6; the D gene is possibly TRBD1 (6 bases). This CDR3 comprises 17 residues. CDR1 and CDR2 from the germline V gene are LNHNV and YYDKDF (reference sequence). Trimming stripped 3 bases from V and 0 bases from J, with 12 bases between. CDR3 in amino acids: CATSRGKGVSGANVLTF. CDR3 in DNA: TGTGCCACCAGCAGGGGGAAGGGGGTCTCTGGGGCCAACGTCCTGACTTTC.

The CDR3 protein is CASSLGRNQRTDTQYF. DNA for the CDR3: TGTGCCAGCAGCTTGGGCAGGAACCAAAGGACAGATACGCAGTATTTT. The V call is TRBV11-2, the J call TRBJ2-3; D not resolved. This CDR3 is 16 amino acids long. The germline V gene encodes CDR1 SGHAT and CDR2 FQNNGV. V was clipped by 3 bases and J by 3 bases, with 16 bases between them. Looking up the rest from reference TRBV11-2 and TRBJ2-3 gives the full variable domain: EAGVAQSPRYKIIEKRQSVAFWCNPISGHATLYWYQQILGQGPKLLIQFQNNGVVDDSQLPKDRFSAERLKGVDSTLKIQPAKLEDSAVYLCASSLGRNQRTDTQYFGPGTRLTVL.

The chain couples TRBV5-5 to TRBJ1-2; no firm D call. Germline values: CDR1 SGHKS, CDR2 YYEKEE (reference sequence). The CDR3 covers 11 residues. Trimming removed 4 bases at V and 2 bases at J, with 3 bases between. In nucleotides, the CDR3 is TGTGCCAGCAGCGGCAACTATGGCTACACCTTC. Protein: CASSGNYGYTF.

V is TRBV5-8 and J is TRBJ1-5; D is uncertain. V was trimmed by 5 bases and J by 1 base, leaving 16 bases between them. The V gene's germline CDR1 is SGHTS and CDR2 YDEGEE. The CDR3 contains 16 residues. Here the CDR3 DNA reads TGTGCCAGCAGTTATATTCCAGTCCTGAGCAATCAGCCCCAGCATTTT. It yields the protein CASSYIPVLSNQPQHF.

This chain joins TRBV19 and TRBJ1-4; TRBD1 aligns across 10 bases. The V gene end was trimmed by 4 bases and the J gene end by 7 bases; junction bases not matched to a gene: 3. This CDR3 contains 14 residues. The V gene's germline CDR1 is LNHDA and CDR2 SQIVND (reference sequence). The CDR3 reads CASSRGQGSEKLFF. The CDR3 DNA is TGTGCCAGTAGTAGGGGACAGGGGAGTGAAAAACTGTTTTTT.